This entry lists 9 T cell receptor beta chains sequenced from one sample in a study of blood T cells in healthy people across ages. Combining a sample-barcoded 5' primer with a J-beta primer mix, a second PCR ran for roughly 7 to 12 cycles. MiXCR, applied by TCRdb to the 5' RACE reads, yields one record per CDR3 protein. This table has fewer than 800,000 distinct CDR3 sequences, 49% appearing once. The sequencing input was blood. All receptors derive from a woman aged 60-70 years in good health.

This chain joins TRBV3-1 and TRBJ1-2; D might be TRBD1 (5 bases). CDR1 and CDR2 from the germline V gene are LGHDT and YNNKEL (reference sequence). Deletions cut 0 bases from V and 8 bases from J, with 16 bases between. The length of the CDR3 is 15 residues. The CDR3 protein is CASSQDFEGRRGYTF. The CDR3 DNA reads TGTGCCAGCAGCCAAGATTTCGAGGGGCGCCGCGGCTACACCTTC.

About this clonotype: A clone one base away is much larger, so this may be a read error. In nucleotides, the CDR3 is TGTGCCATCAGCGGAGACAGGGATACGCAGTATTTT. Amino acid sequence: CAISGDRDTQYF. The V gene is TRBV7-2, the J gene TRBJ2-3, with TRBD1 as a possible D gene (6 bases). The CDR3 runs 12 residues. The germline V gene has CDR1 SGHTA and CDR2 FQGNSA.

The DNA of the CDR3 is TGCGCCAGCAGCCCTAGTGATCCCTACAATGAGCAGTTCTTC. Amino acid sequence: CASSPSDPYNEQFF. The chain has TRBV5-1 and TRBJ2-1; the D is unclear. Germline CDR1 reads SGHRS; CDR2 reads YFSETQ. This CDR3 is built from 14 residues. V was shortened by 4 bases and J by 2 bases, with 10 bases between the two germline ends.

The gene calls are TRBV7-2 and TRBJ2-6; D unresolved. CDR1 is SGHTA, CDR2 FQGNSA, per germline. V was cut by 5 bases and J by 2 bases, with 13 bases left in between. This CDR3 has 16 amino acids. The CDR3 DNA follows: TGTGCCAGCAGCCCCCGCTCGGCAGCTGGGGCCAACGTCCTGACTTTC. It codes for CASSPRSAAGANVLTF.

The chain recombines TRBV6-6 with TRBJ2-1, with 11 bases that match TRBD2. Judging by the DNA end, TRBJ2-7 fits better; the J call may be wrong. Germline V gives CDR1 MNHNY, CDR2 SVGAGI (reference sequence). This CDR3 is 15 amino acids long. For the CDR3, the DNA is TGTGCCAGCAGACCCGGACTAGCGGGCGTCAATGAGCAGTACTTC. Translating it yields CASRPGLAGVNEQYF.

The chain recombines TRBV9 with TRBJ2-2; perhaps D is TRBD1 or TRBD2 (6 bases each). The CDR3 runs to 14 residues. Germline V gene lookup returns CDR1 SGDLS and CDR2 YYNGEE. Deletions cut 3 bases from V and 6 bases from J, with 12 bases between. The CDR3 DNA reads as TGTGCCAGCAGCGCAGAGGGGGGAGCCGGGGAGCTGTTTTTT. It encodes CASSAEGGAGELFF.

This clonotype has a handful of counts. The CDR3 reads CASSSTWETQYF. The CDR3 nucleotides are TGTGCCAGCAGCTCCACCTGGGAGACCCAGTACTTC. The chain combines TRBV7-2 with TRBJ2-5; D is undetermined. This CDR3 has 12 amino acids. V shed 4 bases and J shed 5 bases, with 8 bases lying between them. Germline-derived CDR1 and CDR2 are SGHTA and FQGNSA.

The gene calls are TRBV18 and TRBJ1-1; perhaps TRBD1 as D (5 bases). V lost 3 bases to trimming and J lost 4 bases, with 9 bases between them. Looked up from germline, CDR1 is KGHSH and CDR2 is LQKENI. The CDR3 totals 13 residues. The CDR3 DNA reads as TGTGCCAGCTCACCGGCGGGGCTCACTGAAGCTTTCTTT. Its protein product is CASSPAGLTEAFF.

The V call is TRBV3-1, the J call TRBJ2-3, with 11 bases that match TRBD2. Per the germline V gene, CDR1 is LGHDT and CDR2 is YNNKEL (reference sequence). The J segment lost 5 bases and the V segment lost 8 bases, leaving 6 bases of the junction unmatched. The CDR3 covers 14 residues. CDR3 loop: CASQLAGGRDTQYF. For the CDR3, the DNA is TGTGCCAGCCAGCTAGCGGGAGGTCGAGATACGCAGTATTTT.